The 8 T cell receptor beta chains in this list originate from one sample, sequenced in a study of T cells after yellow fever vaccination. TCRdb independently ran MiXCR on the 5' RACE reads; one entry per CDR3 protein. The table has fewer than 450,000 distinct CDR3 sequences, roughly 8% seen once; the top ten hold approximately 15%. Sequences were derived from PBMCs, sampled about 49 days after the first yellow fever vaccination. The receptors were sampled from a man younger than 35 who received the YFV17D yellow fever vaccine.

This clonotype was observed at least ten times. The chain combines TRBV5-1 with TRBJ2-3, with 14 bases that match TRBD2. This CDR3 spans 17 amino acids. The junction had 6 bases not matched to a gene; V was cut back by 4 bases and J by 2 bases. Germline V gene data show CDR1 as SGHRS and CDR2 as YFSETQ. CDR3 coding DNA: TGCGCCAGCAGCCTGGGACTAGCGGGGGCCTACACAGATACGCAGTATTTT. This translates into CASSLGLAGAYTDTQYF.

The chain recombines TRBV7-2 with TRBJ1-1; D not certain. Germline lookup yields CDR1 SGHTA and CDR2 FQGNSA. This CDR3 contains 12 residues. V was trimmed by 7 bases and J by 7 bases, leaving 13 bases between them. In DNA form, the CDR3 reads TGTGCCAGCAACCCCGATTGGCTTGAAGCTTTCTTT. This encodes CASNPDWLEAFF.

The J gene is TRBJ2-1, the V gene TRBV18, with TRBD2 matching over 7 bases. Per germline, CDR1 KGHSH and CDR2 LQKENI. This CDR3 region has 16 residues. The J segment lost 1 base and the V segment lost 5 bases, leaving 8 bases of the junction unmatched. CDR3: CASSSDSGRSYNEQFF. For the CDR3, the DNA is TGTGCCAGCTCATCGGATAGCGGGCGGTCCTACAATGAGCAGTTCTTC.

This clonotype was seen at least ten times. The CDR3 nucleotides read TGTGCCAGCAGCCGTACAGGGGCCATAGAGACCCAGTACTTC. As protein: CASSRTGAIETQYF. This chain joins TRBV28 and TRBJ2-5; 7 bases align to TRBD1. Germline loops: CDR1 MDHEN, CDR2 SYDVKM. The trim removed 6 bases at V and 4 bases at J, leaving 8 bases unmatched. CDR3 length equals 14 residues.

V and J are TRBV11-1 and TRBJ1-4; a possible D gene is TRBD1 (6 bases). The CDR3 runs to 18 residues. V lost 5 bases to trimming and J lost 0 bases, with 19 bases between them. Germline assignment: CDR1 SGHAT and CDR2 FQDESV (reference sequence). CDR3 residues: CASSRDTSGYATNEKLFF. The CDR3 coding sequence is TGTGCCAGCAGCCGGGACACAAGCGGCTATGCAACTAATGAAAAACTGTTTTTT.

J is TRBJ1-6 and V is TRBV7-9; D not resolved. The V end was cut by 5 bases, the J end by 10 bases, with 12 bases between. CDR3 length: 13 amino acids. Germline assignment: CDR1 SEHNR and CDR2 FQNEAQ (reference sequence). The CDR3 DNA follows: TGTGCCAGCAGCAGTGAGATCGGGTCACCCCTCCACTTT. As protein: CASSSEIGSPLHF.

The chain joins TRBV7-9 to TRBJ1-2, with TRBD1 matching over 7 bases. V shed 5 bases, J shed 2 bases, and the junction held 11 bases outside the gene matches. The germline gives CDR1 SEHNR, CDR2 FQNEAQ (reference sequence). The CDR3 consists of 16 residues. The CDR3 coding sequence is TGTGCCAGCAGCCCACGAAACAGGGGCGCGAACTATGGCTACACCTTC. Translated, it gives CASSPRNRGANYGYTF.

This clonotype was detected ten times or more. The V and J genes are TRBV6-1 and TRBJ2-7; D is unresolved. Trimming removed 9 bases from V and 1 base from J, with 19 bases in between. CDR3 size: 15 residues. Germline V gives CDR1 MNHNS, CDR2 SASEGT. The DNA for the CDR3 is TGTGCCAGTAATGCACCAGGAGTAGGATCCTACGAGCAGTACGTC. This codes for CASNAPGVGSYEQYV.